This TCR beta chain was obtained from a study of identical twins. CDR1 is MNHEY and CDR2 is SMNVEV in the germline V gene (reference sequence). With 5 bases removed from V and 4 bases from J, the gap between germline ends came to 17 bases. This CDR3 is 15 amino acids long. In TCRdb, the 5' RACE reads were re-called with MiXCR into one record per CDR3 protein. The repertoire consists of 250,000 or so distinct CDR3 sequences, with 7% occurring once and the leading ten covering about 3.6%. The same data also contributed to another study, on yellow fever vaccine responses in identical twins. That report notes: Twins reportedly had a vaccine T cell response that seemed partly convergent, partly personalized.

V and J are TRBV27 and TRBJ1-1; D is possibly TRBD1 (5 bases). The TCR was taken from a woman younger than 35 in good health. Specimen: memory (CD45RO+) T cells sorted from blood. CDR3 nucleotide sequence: TGTGCCAGCAGTCCCGACAGCCGGGGACTCACTGAAGCTTTCTTT. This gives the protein CASSPDSRGLTEAFF.